This T cell receptor beta chain was sequenced during a study of identifying expanded T cells in peripheral blood. Study-wide results and caveats: Clone count variance between roughly 2-week samples rose with total template count.

A word on this clone: The target antigen is unknown.

Clones were sequenced by immunoSEQ multiplex PCR, and TCRdb holds only the in-frame ones, with some missing. The repertoire holds around 94,000 clones, with 70% to 90% as singletons. Trimming cost V 5 bases and J 1 base, with 14 bases left between them. Germline V gene lookup returns CDR1 SGDLS and CDR2 YYNGEE. This CDR3 spans 15 amino acids. The clonotype was recovered from a person aged 18 to 75 in good health. The chain has TRBV9 and TRBJ2-3; D uncertain. The source material was blood. The CDR3 sequence is CASRAYIAGTDTQYF. In DNA, the CDR3 is TGTGCCAGCAGAGCCTATATCGCGGGCACAGATACGCAGTATTTT. Based on the CDR3 plus reference TRBV9 and TRBJ2-3, the full variable domain is DSGVTQTPKHLITATGQRVTLRCSPRSGDLSVYWYQQSLDQGLQFLIQYYNGEERAKGNILERFSAQQFPDLHSELNLSSLELGDSALYFCASRAYIAGTDTQYFGPGTRLTVL.